This entry describes one TCR beta chain. The antigen is not known. Germline-derived CDR1 and CDR2 are GTSNPN and SVGIG (reference sequence). The CDR3 spans 14 residues. V dropped 5 bases and J dropped 7; count of bases not matched to a gene: 13. Data came from immunoSEQ multiplex PCR; TCRdb stores just in-frame clones and leaves some out. The sample shows more than 85,000 clones, around 92% of them seen only once. The sample comes from a study of graft-versus-host responses after intestinal transplantation. General observations from the study: Peak circulating GvH clone levels tracked with early post-transplant HvG declines.

The genes are TRBV30 and TRBJ1-1; TRBD1 matches 7 bases. The receptor's source is a human donor who was the organ donor for an intestinal transplant. The sample consisted of unstimulated CD8+ T cells sorted from spleen or lymph node cells, taken before transplant. Written as DNA, the CDR3 is TGTGCCTGGGACCACGTGAAGGGGGCTGGTGAAGCTTTCTTT. This sequence encodes CAWDHVKGAGEAFF.